This T cell receptor (beta chain) emerged from a study of T cells expressing NK-cell markers. Turning to the study itself: CD3+CD56+NKG2C+, CD3+CD56+NKG2C- and CD3+CD56-NKG2C+ T cells, once sorted, supplied the TCR beta repertoires.

In generating TCR beta cDNA, 5'RACE template switching with UMIs was used. TCRdb re-analyzed the 5' RACE reads; it lists each CDR3 protein once, without DNA. In total, the table holds about 260,000 distinct CDR3 sequences. About this clonotype: Antigen specificity is unknown.

Overall study results and limits: Dominant NKG2C+ clonotypes accounted for about 1.0-8% of CD8+ T cells in a handful of donors.

Germline V gene sequence: CDR1 KGHSH, CDR2 LQKENI. The CDR3 runs 15 residues. The chain has TRBV18 and TRBJ2-1. What was sequenced was blood T cells: a sorted CD56 or NKG2C T cell subset, CD4+ or CD8+ T cells, or bulk PBMC T cells (not recorded which). This sequence was found in a man aged 18 to 30 in good health. The CDR3 loop is CASSPSGLRRSEQFF.